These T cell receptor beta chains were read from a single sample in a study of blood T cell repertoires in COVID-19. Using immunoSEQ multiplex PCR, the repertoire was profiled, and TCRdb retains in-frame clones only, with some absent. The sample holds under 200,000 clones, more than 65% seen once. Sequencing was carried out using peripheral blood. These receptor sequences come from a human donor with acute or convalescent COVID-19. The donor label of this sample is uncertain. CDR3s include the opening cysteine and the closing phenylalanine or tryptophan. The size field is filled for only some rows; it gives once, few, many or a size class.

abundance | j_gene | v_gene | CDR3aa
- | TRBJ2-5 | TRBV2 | CASNQVMDRGGTQYF
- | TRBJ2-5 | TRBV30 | CARERSSGGPQETQYF
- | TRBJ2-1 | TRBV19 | CATSPLAGAGNEQFF
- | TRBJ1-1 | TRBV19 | CASANQGLNTEAFF
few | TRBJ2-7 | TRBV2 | CASIPGGGYEQYF
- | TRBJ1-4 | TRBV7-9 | CASSPIWGATNEKLFF
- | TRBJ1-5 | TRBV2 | CASSEGRSGNQPQHF
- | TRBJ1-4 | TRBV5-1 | CATSQGAGEKLFF
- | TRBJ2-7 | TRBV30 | CAWSYRVDEQYF
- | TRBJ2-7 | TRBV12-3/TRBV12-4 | CASTLTGTYEQYF
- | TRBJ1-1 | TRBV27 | CASSLDRVRNTEAFF
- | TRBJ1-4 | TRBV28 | CASSFGGTNEKLFF
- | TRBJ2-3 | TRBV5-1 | CASTSTVASSADTQYF
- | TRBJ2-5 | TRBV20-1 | CSASGGGSNRETQYF
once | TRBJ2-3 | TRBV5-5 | CASSNGGAPSTDTQYF
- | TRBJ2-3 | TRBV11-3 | CASSAGTSLNTDTQYF
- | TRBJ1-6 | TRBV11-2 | CASSSTYTQGPGFNSPLHF
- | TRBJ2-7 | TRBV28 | CASRTGQNYEQYF
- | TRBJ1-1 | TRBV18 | CASSPMGGDTEAFF
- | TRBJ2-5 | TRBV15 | CATSRDLGIETQYF
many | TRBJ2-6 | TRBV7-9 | CASSRSGTGANVLTF
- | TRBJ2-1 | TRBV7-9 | CATGRGGSPNEQFF
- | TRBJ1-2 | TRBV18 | CASSPTQVPNPSNYGYTF
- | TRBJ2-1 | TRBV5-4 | CASSVSGGAFNEQFF
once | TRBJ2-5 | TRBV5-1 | CASSLGPLGGQETQYF
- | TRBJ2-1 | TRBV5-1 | CASSLGVAGGFEQFF
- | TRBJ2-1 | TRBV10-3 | CAISLRERGGYNEQFF
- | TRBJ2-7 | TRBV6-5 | CASRGTGVPLGQYF
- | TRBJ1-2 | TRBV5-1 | CASSLENAGIDGYTF
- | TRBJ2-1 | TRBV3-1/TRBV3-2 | CASSQEPYSRAYNEQFF
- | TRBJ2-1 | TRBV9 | CASSPTSGEAYNEQFF
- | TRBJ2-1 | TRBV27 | CASSLMLMLAANEQFF
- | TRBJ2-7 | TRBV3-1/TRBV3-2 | CASSPGGGVYEQYF
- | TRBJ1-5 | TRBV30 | CAWTRDRTLKSNQPQHF
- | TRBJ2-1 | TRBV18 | CASSQQHNEQFF
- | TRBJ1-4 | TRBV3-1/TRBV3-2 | CASSPGQNGQKLFF
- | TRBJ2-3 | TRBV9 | CASSVDGGGSYTSTDTQYF
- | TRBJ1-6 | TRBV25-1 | CASRVDRANSPLHF
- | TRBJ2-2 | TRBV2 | CASSEPPGLFF
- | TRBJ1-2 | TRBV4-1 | CASSQDLRRQGISYGYTF
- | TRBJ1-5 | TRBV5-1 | CASSRTGTGAVRGNQPQHF
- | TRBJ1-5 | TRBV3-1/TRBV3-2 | CASSPGTTGQPQHF